The source of this T cell receptor beta chain is a study of blood T cell repertoires in COVID-19. Study context: Samples came from the United States, Italy and Spain, spanning acute and convalescent COVID-19. Sources were T cells, B-cell-depleted T cells, or PBMCs; the material itself was cDNA or gDNA.

The authors' processing: Reference gene primer amplification yielded estimated nucleated cell counts. The data were produced by immunoSEQ multiplex PCR, yet TCRdb's version contains in-frame clones alone and is incomplete. V and J calls plus clone size are reproduced from that table; the DNA served to infer D and trimming. This sample has about 150,000 clones, with 70% to 90% found just once. Germline lookup yields CDR1 MNHEY and CDR2 SMNVEV (reference sequence). The ends lost 6 bases at V and 2 bases at J; junction bases unmatched: 16. The CDR3 runs to 18 residues. The source of this sequence is a woman between 40 and 55 years old with active or convalescent COVID-19. The rearrangement uses TRBV27 and TRBJ2-3; the match to TRBD1 covers 8 bases. Sequenced: peripheral blood. The CDR3 DNA is TGTGCCAGCAGGTTGACCCCGGACAGGGCGGCCAACACAGATACGCAGTATTTT. Encoded protein: CASRLTPDRAANTDTQYF.